Included here is one T cell receptor beta chain sequence, with context. Its antigen is currently unknown. The data originate from a study of T cell responses to AZD1222 COVID-19 vaccine. The study's findings and limits: Seropositive at baseline were only a handful of AZD1222 recipients. Recipients of two AZD1222 doses showed rising Spike-specific TCR breadth and depth. Close to half of all spike-specific TCRs reportedly target regions of the variants that are unmutated. Clonal diversity was possibly underestimated, and the donors were mostly white British, with more females.

Profiling relied on immunoSEQ multiplex PCR, and the TCRdb table lists in-frame clones only, not all of them. The sample holds 200,000 to 250,000 clones; about 92% are singletons and the top ten take 1%. V gave up 6 bases and J gave up 4 bases, with 18 bases separating them. There are 15 residues in the CDR3. Germline V CDR1 and CDR2: LGHDT, YNNKEL (reference sequence). V gene TRBV3-1 (or the pseudogene TRBV3-2) combines with J gene TRBJ1-2; D may be TRBD1 (5 bases). This specimen consisted of peripheral blood, obtained on day 0 of MenACWY control vaccination. The source is an adult in good health. The CDR3 bases are TGTGCCAGCAGGGGTCGGGGGAAGGACTTCTATGGCTACACCTTC. Residues: CASRGRGKDFYGYTF.